Here is one T cell receptor beta chain with its context. The people who gave samples were healthy Caucasians from Russia, aged roughly 6 to 95. PCR was performed a second time for about 6 to 11 cycles using a sample-barcoded 5' primer and a J-beta primer mix. One entry per CDR3 protein results from TCRdb running MiXCR on the 5' RACE reads. The sample includes about 1.5 million distinct CDR3 sequences, about 45% seen only once; the top ten take approximately 4%. The sample is drawn from a study of blood T cells in healthy people across ages. This CDR3 spans 16 amino acids. Germline CDR1 reads SGHRS; CDR2 reads YFSETQ. Between the trimmed V and J ends, which lost 3 bases and 1 base, there was a span of 14 bases.

This sequence originates from a woman under 30 in good health. Sequencing was carried out using blood. V gene TRBV5-1 combines with J gene TRBJ2-4; tentative D call: TRBD2 (6 bases). The CDR3 nucleotides are TGCGCCAGCAGCTCAGGCGGGGAGTCGGCCAAAAACATTCAGTACTTC. It specifies CASSSGGESAKNIQYF.